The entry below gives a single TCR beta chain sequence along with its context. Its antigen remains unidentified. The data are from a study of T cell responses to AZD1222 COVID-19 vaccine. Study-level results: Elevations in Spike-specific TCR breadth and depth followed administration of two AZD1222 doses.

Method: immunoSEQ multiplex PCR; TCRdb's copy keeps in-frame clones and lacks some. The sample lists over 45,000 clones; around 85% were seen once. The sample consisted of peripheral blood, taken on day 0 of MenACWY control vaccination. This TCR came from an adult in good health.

This CDR3 is CASSGRLAEPNEQFF. The DNA of the CDR3 is TGTGCCAGCAGCGGCAGACTAGCGGAGCCCAATGAGCAGTTCTTC. V is TRBV5-4 and J is TRBJ2-1; 9 nucleotides line up with TRBD2. Germline V gives CDR1 SGHNT, CDR2 YYREEE (reference sequence). The CDR3 has 15 residues. With V trimmed by 4 bases and J by 6 bases, 8 bases remained unmatched.